This T cell receptor (beta chain) comes out of a study of T cell responses to AZD1222 COVID-19 vaccine. Study at large: Pooled together were second doses at about 4 or about 12 weeks.

The CDR3 extends over 16 amino acids. The V end was cut by 2 bases, the J end by 1 base, with 14 bases between. CDR1 is SGHNT and CDR2 is YYREEE in the germline V gene (reference sequence). General study points: At 160-218 and 743-854, vaccine-associated CD4 TCRs were dominant, and they spanned spike. Rises in breadth and depth of Spike-specific TCRs came after two AZD1222 doses.

About this clone: Its matching antigen is unknown.

The assay was immunoSEQ multiplex PCR, and TCRdb's table has in-frame clones only and misses some. The profile covers 130,000 or so clones, with 75% to 90% appearing a single time and 3.1% taken by the ten largest. V usage is TRBV5-4 and J usage is TRBJ2-3; no definite D call. This TCR was recovered from an adult in good health. The sample consisted of peripheral blood, taken on day 0 of AZD1222 vaccination. The CDR3 loop is CASSFPSNAGTDTQYF. The CDR3 DNA reads TGTGCCAGCAGCTTCCCCTCTAATGCGGGCACAGATACGCAGTATTTT.